These 14 T cell receptor beta chains came from one sample sequenced in a study of cytomegalovirus exposure and HLA in healthy donors. Researchers ran the PCR with 60 Vbeta and 13 Jbeta primers. Only in-frame clones appear in the TCRdb table, and some are missing; sequencing was by immunoSEQ multiplex PCR. Of tens of thousands of clones in the sample, about 85% were seen once. Specimen: PBMCs. These receptors were collected from a female donor in good health and CMV-seronegative.

The sample holds a few counts of this clone. The V gene is TRBV2, the J gene TRBJ1-2; D perhaps matches TRBD1 (6 bases). Between the trimmed V and J ends, which lost 6 bases and 4 bases, there was a span of 21 bases. Germline CDR1 and CDR2: SNHLY and FYNNEI. This CDR3 spans 16 amino acids. As DNA, the CDR3 is TGTGCCAGCAGCGAGGCCCCCTTCAGGGGCCCCTATGGCTACACCTTC. This codes for CASSEAPFRGPYGYTF. The whole variable domain, remainder taken from reference TRBV2 and TRBJ1-2, is EPEVTQTPSHQVTQMGQEVILRCVPISNHLYFYWYRQILGQKVEFLVSFYNNEISEKSEIFDDQFSVERPDGSNFTLKIRSTKLEDSAMYFCASSEAPFRGPYGYTFGSGTRLTVV.

This chain joins TRBV12-5 and TRBJ1-4; 8 nucleotides agree with TRBD1. With V trimmed by 5 bases and J by 5 bases, 7 bases remained unmatched. Germline V gene sequence: CDR1 LGHNT, CDR2 FRNRAP. This CDR3 is 15 amino acids long. The CDR3, as DNA: TGTGCTAGTGGTCATTCCCGGGACAGGAATGAAAAACTGTTTTTT. Translating gives CASGHSRDRNEKLFF.

This clone was observed a handful of times. The chain links TRBV7-9 to TRBJ2-7; D gene unclear. Germline V gene sequence: CDR1 SEHNR, CDR2 FQNEAQ (reference sequence). The ends were cut back, 3 bases at V and 3 bases at J, with 6 bases in the middle. The CDR3 runs 12 residues. DNA for the CDR3: TGTGCCAGCAGCTTGGGCCGCTACGAGCAGTACTTC. Amino acid sequence: CASSLGRYEQYF.

The V and J genes are TRBV2 and TRBJ1-1, with D possibly matching TRBD1 (6 bases). CDR1 is SNHLY and CDR2 is FYNNEI in the germline V gene. Trimming shortened V by 7 bases and J by 5 bases, and 20 bases separated the two germline ends. The CDR3 sequence is 15 residues long. CDR3 DNA: TGTGCCAGCATTTACCAAGGGGGGGTATCGACTGAAGCTTTCTTT. This translates into CASIYQGGVSTEAFF.

The chain carries TRBV11-3 and TRBJ1-2; 9 nucleotides agree with TRBD1. This CDR3 contains 14 residues. Losses at the gene ends were 6 bases for V and 4 bases for J; bases not matched to a gene: 6. Per the germline V gene, CDR1 is SGHNT and CDR2 is YENEEA. This CDR3 reads CASSLRDRAYGYTF. The CDR3 region has the DNA TGTGCCAGCAGTCTCCGGGACAGGGCCTATGGCTACACCTTC.

This chain joins TRBV9 and TRBJ2-5; TRBD1 is a possible D gene (6 bases). V lost 4 bases, J lost 1 base, and 17 bases lay in between. CDR3 size: 16 residues. The germline V gene has CDR1 SGDLS and CDR2 YYNGEE. This chain's CDR3 is CASSSTGSSIQETQYF. The DNA for the CDR3 is TGTGCCAGCAGCTCAACAGGGTCAAGTATCCAAGAGACCCAGTACTTC.

V and J are TRBV30 and TRBJ1-3, with D uncertain. Germline V CDR1 and CDR2: GTSNPN, SVGIG (reference sequence). The V and J ends lost 1 base and 7 bases respectively, with 11 bases between them. The CDR3 consists of 13 residues. CDR3 region: CAWSEELSNTIYF. In DNA form, the CDR3 reads TGTGCCTGGAGTGAAGAGCTAAGTAACACCATATATTTT. Complete variable domain (other parts from reference TRBV30 and TRBJ1-3): SQTIHQWPATLVQPVGSPLSLECTVEGTSNPNLYWYRQAAGRGLQLLFYSVGIGQISSEVPQNLSASRPQDRQFILSSKKLLLSDSGFYLCAWSEELSNTIYFGEGSWLTVV.

The chain carries TRBV10-3 and TRBJ2-7; possible D gene TRBD1, 6 bases. The V gene's germline CDR1 is ENHRY and CDR2 SYGVKD. The V end was cut by 4 bases, the J end by 6 bases, with 19 bases between. The CDR3 loop spans 15 amino acids. This chain's CDR3 is CAISAVGQGSLEQYF. Written as DNA, the CDR3 is TGTGCCATCAGTGCTGTCGGTCAGGGGTCTCTCGAGCAGTACTTC.

V gene TRBV14 combines with J gene TRBJ2-5; D remains unclear. CDR3 length: 12 residues. V was cut by 5 bases and J by 1 base, with 5 bases left in between. The germline CDR1 and CDR2 sequences are SGHDN and FVKESK. CDR3 in amino acids: CASSSLQETQYF. The CDR3 DNA follows: TGTGCCAGCAGCAGCCTCCAAGAGACCCAGTACTTC.

The chain joins TRBV28 to TRBJ2-1; 10 bases are a match to TRBD2. This CDR3 region has 15 residues. J gave up 5 bases and V 3 bases, and 4 bases lay outside the gene matches. Germline CDR1 and CDR2: MDHEN and SYDVKM. In DNA form, the CDR3 reads TGTGCCAGCAGTTTGTGGACTAGCGGCCACAATGAGCAGTTCTTC. Its translation is CASSLWTSGHNEQFF.

The chain recombines TRBV27 with TRBJ2-1; a weak D match, TRBD2 (7 bases). V lost 5 bases and J lost 7, with 18 bases in between. CDR1 is MNHEY, CDR2 SMNVEV, per germline (reference sequence). CDR3 length: 15 amino acids. The CDR3 DNA reads TGTGCCAGCAGTCCCACAGGGAGGGGGGCTAATGAGCAGTTCTTC. This gives the protein CASSPTGRGANEQFF.

The V call is TRBV18, the J call TRBJ2-4, with no clear D. CDR1 is KGHSH and CDR2 is LQKENI in the germline V gene. The CDR3 runs to 16 residues. Trimming removed 3 bases at V and 0 bases at J, with 12 bases between. The CDR3: CASSPPQSLAKNIQYF. CDR3 nucleotides: TGTGCCAGCTCACCCCCACAGTCCTTAGCCAAAAACATTCAGTACTTC.

This chain joins TRBV6-5 and TRBJ1-2; possible D gene TRBD1, 5 bases. The CDR3 is made up of 15 amino acids. The ends were cut back, 3 bases at V and 3 bases at J, with 14 bases in the middle. Germline CDR1 MNHEY, CDR2 SVGAGI. In nucleotides, the CDR3 is TGTGCCAGCAGTTATATCTCCACAGGCTACTATGGCTACACCTTC. It encodes CASSYISTGYYGYTF.

The V gene is TRBV7-2, the J gene TRBJ2-7; 7 nucleotides agree with TRBD1. Trimming at V came to 6 bases and at J to 1 base, leaving 9 bases not matched to a gene. Germline V gene data show CDR1 as SGHTA and CDR2 as FQGNSA. This CDR3 is built from 15 residues. CDR3 coding DNA: TGTGCCAGCAGTCTGCGCAGGGGGTCGTCCTACGAGCAGTACTTC. It codes for CASSLRRGSSYEQYF.